Shown below are 24 T cell receptor beta chains from a single sample sequenced in a study of Graves' ophthalmopathy and Graves' hyperthyroidism. RNA transcripts provided the template for amplifying TCR beta CDR3 regions. HTBI-primed first-round RT-PCR preceded second-round multiplex PCR. TCRdb re-called the multiplex PCR reads with MiXCR, one entry per CDR3 protein. The repertoire holds 900,000 to 1,200,000 distinct CDR3 sequences, with 35% to 40% as singletons. Sequenced: peripheral blood or thyroid tissue (not recorded which). Receptors were obtained from an adult man with Graves' hyperthyroidism.

This chain uses TRBV7-9 with TRBJ2-7; D gene ambiguous. Trimming cost V 5 bases and J 8 bases, with 13 bases left between them. CDR1 and CDR2 (germline): SEHNR, FQNEAQ (reference sequence). This CDR3 is 12 amino acids long. Here the CDR3 reads CASSDKGSQQYF. CDR3 coding DNA: TGTGCCAGCAGCGATAAGGGAAGTCAGCAGTACTTC.

With regard to this clonotype: A read error is possible here, since a much larger clone lies one base away. The chain combines TRBV7-9 with TRBJ2-7, with D unresolved. V lost 6 bases and J lost 2, with 8 bases in between. Germline values: CDR1 SEHNR, CDR2 FQNEAQ (reference sequence). CDR3 length: 12 amino acids. The CDR3 bases are TGTGCCAGCAGGGCTGGGGCCTACGAGCAGTACTTC. This sequence encodes CASRAGAYEQYF. Full variable domain (remainder filled in from reference TRBV7-9 and TRBJ2-7): DTGVSQNPRHKITKRGQNVTFRCDPISEHNRLYWYRQTLGQGPEFLTYFQNEAQLEKSRLLSDRFSAERPKGSFSTLEIQRTEQGDSAMYLCASRAGAYEQYFGPGTRLTVT.

This chain links TRBV5-1 with TRBJ1-1, with D maybe TRBD1 (5 bases). Germline V gene sequence: CDR1 SGHRS, CDR2 YFSETQ. This CDR3 spans 15 amino acids. V was pared by 0 bases and J by 12 bases, with 21 bases between. The CDR3 bases are TGCGCCAGCAGCTTGGCCTTCGGGGCCAACGTCCTGACTTTCTTT. Its protein product is CASSLAFGANVLTFF.

As to this clonotype: One junction end disagrees with the germline gene, perhaps due to a read error. The rearrangement links TRBV9 to TRBJ1-4; D not certain. This CDR3 contains 15 residues. Germline V gene sequence: CDR1 SGDLS, CDR2 YYNGEE. Here the CDR3 reads CANSALNNPGEKLFF. The CDR3 region has the DNA TGTGCCAACAGCGCCTTAAACAATCCGGGGGAAAAACTGTTTTTT.

Comment on this clonotype: The conserved phenylalanine or tryptophan is not found at the CDR3 terminus, so this likely reflects a read error. This chain connects TRBV10-1 to TRBJ1-1; the match to TRBD1 covers 7 bases. Per the germline V gene, CDR1 is WNHNN and CDR2 is SYGVQD (reference sequence). V shed 2 bases, J shed 9 bases, and the junction held 6 bases outside the gene matches. CDR3 length equals 13 residues. The CDR3 sequence is CASSENRGGKAFS. The CDR3 DNA follows: TGCGCCAGCAGTGAGAACAGGGGAGGTAAAGCTTTCTCT.

This clonotype was seen at least ten times. The chain links TRBV15 to TRBJ2-7; 8 bases agree with TRBD1. CDR1 LNHNV and CDR2 YYDKDF come from the germline V gene (reference sequence). The junction had 7 bases not matched to a gene; V was cut back by 0 bases and J by 0 bases. The CDR3 runs to 17 residues. For the CDR3, the DNA is TGTGCCACCAGCAGAGATGAAAGGGACAGGTCCTCCTACGAGCAGTACTTC. This codes for CATSRDERDRSSYEQYF.

This clonotype was seen at least ten times. V usage is TRBV5-8 and J usage is TRBJ2-7; 7 bases are shared with TRBD1. The germline CDR1 and CDR2 sequences are SGHTS and YDEGEE. This CDR3 has 15 amino acids. Trimming cost V 4 bases and J 0 bases; bases outside gene matches: 7. The CDR3 nucleotides read TGTGCCAGCAGCCGGTCAGGGACAGCCTCCTACGAGCAGTACTTC. It is translated as CASSRSGTASYEQYF.

This clonotype was seen ten or more times. The chain couples TRBV7-2 to TRBJ2-7; D is tentatively TRBD1 or TRBD2 (6 bases each). The CDR3 is 16 amino acids. CDR1 is SGHTA, CDR2 FQGNSA, per germline. V was shortened by 0 bases and J by 2 bases, with 14 bases between the two germline ends. CDR3 nucleotides: TGTGCCAGCAGCTTAGCTGGAGGGGGGACCACCTACGAGCAGTACTTC. The encoded protein is CASSLAGGGTTYEQYF.

This clonotype was recorded at least ten times. The chain joins TRBV10-3 to TRBJ2-5; D uncertain. Germline CDR1 ENHRY, CDR2 SYGVKD. The ends were cut back, 4 bases at V and 5 bases at J, with 8 bases in the middle. This CDR3 is 12 amino acids long. The CDR3 spells CAISAIGETQYF. The DNA for the CDR3 is TGTGCCATCAGTGCGATTGGGGAGACCCAGTACTTC.

This clonotype was observed at least ten times. As DNA, the CDR3 is TGTGCCAGCAGCTACCCGGGACAGGGGGATTACGGCTACACCTTC. Amino acids: CASSYPGQGDYGYTF. This rearrangement joins TRBV7-9 to TRBJ1-2; 11 bases map to TRBD1. CDR3 size: 15 residues. Germline CDR1 reads SEHNR; CDR2 reads FQNEAQ (reference sequence). J gave up 8 bases and V 4 bases, and 9 bases lay outside the gene matches.

The rearrangement links TRBV29-1 to TRBJ1-2; perhaps TRBD1 as D (5 bases). The CDR3 length is 12 residues. Germline values: CDR1 SQVTM, CDR2 ANQGSEA. The DNA of the CDR3 is TGCAGTTTAATGGTTGGGGCGCGGGGCTACACCTTC. Protein: CSLMVGARGYTF.

Points on this clonotype: At one boundary the junction diverges from the germline segment, which might be a read error. V and J are TRBV7-2 and TRBJ1-2, with TRBD1 as a possible D gene (5 bases). The germline V gene encodes CDR1 SGHTA and CDR2 FQGNSA. This CDR3 is 11 amino acids long. The CDR3, as DNA: TGTGCCAGCAGCTTGCGGCCAGGGATCGCCTTC. The encoded protein is CASSLRPGIAF.

The gene calls are TRBV7-2 and TRBJ1-4; D unclear. The germline V gene encodes CDR1 SGHTA and CDR2 FQGNSA. V was shortened by 5 bases and J by 10 bases, with 8 bases between the two germline ends. This CDR3 has 11 amino acids. The CDR3: CASSGEGKLFF. CDR3 coding DNA: TGTGCCAGCAGCGGGGAAGGAAAACTGTTTTTT.

This clonotype appeared a few times. V gene TRBV7-9 combines with J gene TRBJ1-1, with 8 bases matching TRBD1. This CDR3 contains 14 residues. Looked up from germline, CDR1 is SEHNR and CDR2 is FQNEAQ (reference sequence). Trimming at V came to 5 bases and at J to 4 bases, leaving 6 bases not matched to a gene. For the CDR3, the DNA is TGTGCCAGCAGCCATACAGGGGGAGCCACTGAAGCTTTCTTT. It translates to CASSHTGGATEAFF.

This clonotype was seen a handful of times. The chain links TRBV6-5 to TRBJ2-5; unclear D gene. Between the trimmed V and J ends, which lost 5 bases and 5 bases, there was a span of 15 bases. CDR1 and CDR2 from the germline V gene are MNHEY and SVGAGI. The CDR3 runs 14 residues. The CDR3, as DNA: TGTGCCAGCAGTCACCTTAGGGCTCGGGAGACCCAGTACTTC. It specifies CASSHLRARETQYF.

This clonotype was recorded many times. The rearrangement joins TRBV19 to TRBJ2-5; D possibly uses TRBD1 or TRBD2 (6 bases each). The germline V and J ends were trimmed by 7 bases and 4 bases, with 16 bases remaining between them. Germline CDR1 LNHDA, CDR2 SQIVND (reference sequence). The CDR3 runs 14 residues. CDR3 in amino acids: CASTPRGGRETQYF. The CDR3 coding sequence is TGTGCCAGTACCCCTAGAGGGGGGCGAGAGACCCAGTACTTC.

The chain recombines TRBV15 with TRBJ1-4; D remains unclear. Germline-derived CDR1 and CDR2 are LNHNV and YYDKDF (reference sequence). Trimming removed 0 bases from V and 0 bases from J, with 8 bases in between. The CDR3 extends over 16 amino acids. This chain's CDR3 is CATSRDLTATNEKLFF. In nucleotides, the CDR3 is TGTGCCACCAGCAGAGATCTGACGGCAACTAATGAAAAACTGTTTTTT.

This clonotype has at least ten counts. CDR3 loop: CSARDPRGPSAYNSPLHF. DNA of the CDR3: TGCAGTGCTAGAGATCCCAGGGGCCCGTCGGCCTATAATTCACCCCTCCACTTT. V gene TRBV20-1 combines with J gene TRBJ1-6; TRBD1 might be the D (6 bases). Germline values: CDR1 DFQATT, CDR2 SNEGSKA (reference sequence). V lost 0 bases to trimming and J lost 2 bases, with 17 bases between them. The CDR3 loop spans 18 amino acids.

This clonotype was recorded at least ten times. The gene calls are TRBV7-2 and TRBJ1-4, with D tentatively TRBD1 (6 bases). In germline, CDR1 is SGHTA, CDR2 FQGNSA. Trimming removed 5 bases from V and 8 bases from J, with 15 bases in between. CDR3 size: 14 residues. This CDR3 is CASSPGQLPEKLFF. CDR3 in DNA: TGTGCCAGCAGCCCAGGACAGCTTCCAGAAAAACTGTTTTTT.

The chain employs TRBV7-6 and TRBJ2-5; the match to TRBD1 covers 9 bases. Germline V CDR1 and CDR2: SGHVS, FNYEAQ. The ends lost 5 bases at V and 10 bases at J; junction bases unmatched: 11. The CDR3 loop spans 14 amino acids. CDR3 nucleotides: TGTGCCAGCAGCCTCCCAGTAGGGACAGGGAACCAGTACTTC. Translated: CASSLPVGTGNQYF.

This sequence joins TRBV29-1 and TRBJ2-7; TRBD2 is a possible D gene (6 bases). Trimming stripped 6 bases from V and 4 bases from J, with 16 bases between. Looked up from germline, CDR1 is SQVTM and CDR2 is ANQGSEA. The CDR3 contains 13 residues. CDR3 bases: TGCAGCGTCGCCCACTCGGAGGGGTACGAGCAGTACTTC. Translation: CSVAHSEGYEQYF.

This clonotype was observed a few times. The chain employs TRBV14 and TRBJ2-2; tentatively, D is TRBD1 (5 bases). The CDR3 sequence is 15 residues long. Germline CDR1 reads SGHDN; CDR2 reads FVKESK. The V end was cut by 1 base, the J end by 6 bases, with 12 bases between. The CDR3 spells CASSQVAGFAGELFF. The CDR3 nucleotides are TGTGCCAGCAGCCAAGTTGCAGGGTTTGCCGGGGAGCTGTTTTTT.

The rearrangement uses TRBV10-3 and TRBJ1-1; D is ambiguous. Per the germline V gene, CDR1 is ENHRY and CDR2 is SYGVKD. V shed 0 bases and J shed 6 bases, with 17 bases lying between them. The CDR3 length is 16 residues. The chain's CDR3 is CAISESSSEGFAEAFF. CDR3 DNA sequence: TGTGCCATCAGTGAGTCTTCGAGTGAGGGCTTCGCTGAAGCTTTCTTT.

This clonotype was seen many times. The V gene is TRBV29-1, the J gene TRBJ1-1; D is undetermined. Per the germline V gene, CDR1 is SQVTM and CDR2 is ANQGSEA. V was trimmed by 5 bases and J by 2 bases, leaving 9 bases between them. CDR3 length: 12 amino acids. CDR3 nucleotides: TGCAGCGTTTACGGGCCTAACACTGAAGCTTTCTTT. As protein: CSVYGPNTEAFF.